The T cell receptor beta chain described here comes from a study of T-cell memory formation after mild COVID-19. TCRdb ran MiXCR on the 5' RACE reads and lists one entry per CDR3 protein. The sample contains 400,000 to 500,000 distinct CDR3 sequences, approximately 25% of which appear only once. There are a few counts of this clonotype. The target antigen is unknown. Study-level points and caveats: Cross-reactive memory seemingly joined, as some responding clones were found in pre-infection memory. Shrinking CD4+ clones were chiefly CM and EM; CD8+ ones were chiefly EMRA.

The TCR comes from an adult woman who had mild COVID-19 (a few samples of this study predate the infection). Cell type and time point are not known. The sample comprised PBMCs or a T cell subset sorted from them (not recorded which).

Here the CDR3 reads CSHRGFADTQYF. CDR3 nucleotide sequence: TGCAGCCATCGCGGTTTCGCAGATACGCAGTATTTT. The chain recombines TRBV29-1 with TRBJ2-3, with D unresolved. The CDR3 spans 12 residues. Germline-derived CDR1 and CDR2 are SQVTM and ANQGSEA. Trimming cost V 8 bases and J 4 bases, with 13 bases left between them.